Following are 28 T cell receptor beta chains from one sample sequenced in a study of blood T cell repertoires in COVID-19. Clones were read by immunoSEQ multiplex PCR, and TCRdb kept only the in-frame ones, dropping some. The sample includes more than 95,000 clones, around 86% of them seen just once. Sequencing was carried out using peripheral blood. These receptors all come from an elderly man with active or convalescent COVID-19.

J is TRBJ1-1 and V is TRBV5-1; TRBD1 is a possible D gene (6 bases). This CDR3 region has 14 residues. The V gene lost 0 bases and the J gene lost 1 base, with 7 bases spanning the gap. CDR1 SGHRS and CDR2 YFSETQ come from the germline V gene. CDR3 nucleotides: TGCGCCAGCAGCTTGGCGACAGGGAACACTGAAGCTTTCTTT. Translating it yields CASSLATGNTEAFF.

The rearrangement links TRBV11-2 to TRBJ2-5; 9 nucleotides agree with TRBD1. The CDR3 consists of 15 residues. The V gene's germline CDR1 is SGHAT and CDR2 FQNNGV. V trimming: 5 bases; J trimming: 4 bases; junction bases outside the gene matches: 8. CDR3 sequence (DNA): TGTGCCAGCAGCCTATCGACAGGGGGTGGAGAGACCCAGTACTTC. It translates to CASSLSTGGGETQYF.

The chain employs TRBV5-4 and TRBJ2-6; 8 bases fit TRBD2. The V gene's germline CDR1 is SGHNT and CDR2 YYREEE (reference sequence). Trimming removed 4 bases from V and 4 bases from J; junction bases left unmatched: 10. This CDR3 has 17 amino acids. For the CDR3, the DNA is TGTGCCAGCAGCACCCAGCCGGGGGGGACCGGGGCCAACGTCCTGACTTTC. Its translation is CASSTQPGGTGANVLTF.

CDR3 sequence reads: CASSSPGQNFLSGANVLTF. CDR3 in DNA: TGTGCCAGCTCATCTCCGGGACAAAATTTCCTGTCTGGGGCCAACGTCCTGACTTTC. V gene TRBV18 combines with J gene TRBJ2-6; tentatively, D is TRBD1 (6 bases). V shed 5 bases and J shed 1 base, with 21 bases lying between them. Germline CDR1 and CDR2: KGHSH and LQKENI. The CDR3 spans 19 residues.

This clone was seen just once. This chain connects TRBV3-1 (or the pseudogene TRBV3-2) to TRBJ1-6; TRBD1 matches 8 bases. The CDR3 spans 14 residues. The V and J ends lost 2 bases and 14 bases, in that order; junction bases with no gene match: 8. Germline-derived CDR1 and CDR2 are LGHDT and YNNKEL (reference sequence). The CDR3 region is CASSQRTGISALHF. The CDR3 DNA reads TGTGCCAGCAGCCAAAGGACAGGGATTTCGGCCCTCCACTTT.

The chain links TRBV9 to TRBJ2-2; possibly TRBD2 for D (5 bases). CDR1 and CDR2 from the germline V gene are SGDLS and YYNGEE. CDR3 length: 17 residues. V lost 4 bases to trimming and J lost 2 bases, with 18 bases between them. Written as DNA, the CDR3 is TGTGCCAGCAGCCCAGGCCCCCGGACTGTCAACACCGGGGAGCTGTTTTTT. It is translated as CASSPGPRTVNTGELFF. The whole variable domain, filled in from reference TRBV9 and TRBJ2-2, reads DSGVTQTPKHLITATGQRVTLRCSPRSGDLSVYWYQQSLDQGLQFLIQYYNGEERAKGNILERFSAQQFPDLHSELNLSSLELGDSALYFCASSPGPRTVNTGELFFGEGSRLTVL.

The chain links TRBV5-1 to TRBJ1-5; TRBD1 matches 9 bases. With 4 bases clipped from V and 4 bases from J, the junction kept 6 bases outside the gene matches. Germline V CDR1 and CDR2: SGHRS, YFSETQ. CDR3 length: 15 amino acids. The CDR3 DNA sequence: TGCGCCAGCAGCCAGGACGGACAGGGGAATCAGCCCCAGCATTTT. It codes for CASSQDGQGNQPQHF.

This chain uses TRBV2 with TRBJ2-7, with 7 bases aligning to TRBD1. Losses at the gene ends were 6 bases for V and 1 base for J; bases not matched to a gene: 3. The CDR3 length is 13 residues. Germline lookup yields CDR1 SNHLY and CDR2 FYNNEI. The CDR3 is CASRGDSSYEQYF. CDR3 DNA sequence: TGTGCCAGCAGGGGGGACAGTTCCTACGAGCAGTACTTC.

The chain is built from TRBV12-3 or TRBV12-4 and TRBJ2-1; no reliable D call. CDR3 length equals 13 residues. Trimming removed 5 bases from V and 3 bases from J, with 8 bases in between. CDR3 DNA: TGTGCCAGCAGTCCTACAGTCTACAATGAGCAGTTCTTC. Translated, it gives CASSPTVYNEQFF.

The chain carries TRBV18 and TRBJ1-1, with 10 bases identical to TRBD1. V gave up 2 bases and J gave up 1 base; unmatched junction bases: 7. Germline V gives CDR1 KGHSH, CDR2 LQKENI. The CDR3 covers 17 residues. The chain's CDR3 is CASSPMRTGGSNTEAFF. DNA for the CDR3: TGTGCCAGCTCACCAATGAGGACAGGGGGGTCGAACACTGAAGCTTTCTTT.

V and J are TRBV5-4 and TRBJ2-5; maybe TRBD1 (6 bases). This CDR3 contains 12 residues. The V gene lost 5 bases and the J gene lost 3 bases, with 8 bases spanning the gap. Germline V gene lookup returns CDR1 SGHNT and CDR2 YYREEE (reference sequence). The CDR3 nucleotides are TGTGCCAGCAGGGGGGCCGAAGAGACCCAGTACTTC. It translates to CASRGAEETQYF. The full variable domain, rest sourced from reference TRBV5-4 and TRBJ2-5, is ETGVTQSPTHLIKTRGQQVTLRCSSQSGHNTVSWYQQALGQGPQFIFQYYREEENGRGNFPPRFSGLQFPNYSSELNVNALELDDSALYLCASRGAEETQYFGPGTRLLVL.

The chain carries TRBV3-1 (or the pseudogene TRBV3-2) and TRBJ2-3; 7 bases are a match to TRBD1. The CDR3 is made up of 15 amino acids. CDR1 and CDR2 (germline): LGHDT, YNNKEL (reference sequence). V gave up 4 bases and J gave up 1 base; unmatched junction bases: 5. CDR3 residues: CASSPKGGGTDTQYF. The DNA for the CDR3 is TGTGCCAGCAGCCCCAAAGGGGGCGGCACAGATACGCAGTATTTT.

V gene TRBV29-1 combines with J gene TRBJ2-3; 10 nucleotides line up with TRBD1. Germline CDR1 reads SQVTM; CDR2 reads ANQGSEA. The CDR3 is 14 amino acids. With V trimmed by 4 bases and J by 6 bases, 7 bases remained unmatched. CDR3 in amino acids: CSVVGTGEVDTQYF. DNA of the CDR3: TGCAGCGTTGTCGGGACAGGGGAAGTCGATACGCAGTATTTT.

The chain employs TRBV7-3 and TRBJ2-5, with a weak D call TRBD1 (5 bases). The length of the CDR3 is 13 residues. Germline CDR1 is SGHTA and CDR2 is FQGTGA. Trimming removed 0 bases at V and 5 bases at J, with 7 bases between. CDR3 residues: CASSLTAGETQYF. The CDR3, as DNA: TGTGCCAGCAGCTTAACTGCAGGGGAGACCCAGTACTTC.

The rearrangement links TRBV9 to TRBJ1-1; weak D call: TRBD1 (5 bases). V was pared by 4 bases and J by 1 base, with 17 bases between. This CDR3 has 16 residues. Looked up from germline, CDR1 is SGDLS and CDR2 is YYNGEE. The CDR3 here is CASSPIMGRENTEAFF. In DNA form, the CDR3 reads TGTGCCAGCAGCCCGATAATGGGGCGTGAGAACACTGAAGCTTTCTTT.

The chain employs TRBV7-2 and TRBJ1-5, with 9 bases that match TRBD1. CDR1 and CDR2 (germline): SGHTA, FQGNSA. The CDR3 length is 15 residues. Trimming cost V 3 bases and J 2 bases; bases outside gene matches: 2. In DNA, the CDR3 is TGTGCCAGCAGCTTCACAGGGGGCGGCAATCAGCCCCAGCATTTT. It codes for CASSFTGGGNQPQHF.

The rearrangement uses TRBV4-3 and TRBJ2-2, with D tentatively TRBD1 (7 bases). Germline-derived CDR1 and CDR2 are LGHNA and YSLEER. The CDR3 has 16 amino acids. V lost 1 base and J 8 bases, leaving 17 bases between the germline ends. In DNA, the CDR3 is TGCGCCAGCAGCCAAGGCATTTTCAGGGGGGTAGGGGAGCTGTTTTTT. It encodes CASSQGIFRGVGELFF.

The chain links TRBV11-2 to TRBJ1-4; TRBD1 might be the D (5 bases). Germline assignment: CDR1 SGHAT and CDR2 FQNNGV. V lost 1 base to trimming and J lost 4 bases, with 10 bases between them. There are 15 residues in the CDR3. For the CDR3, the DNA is TGTGCCAGCAGCTTAGTCGTAGGGGTTAATGAAAAACTGTTTTTT. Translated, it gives CASSLVVGVNEKLFF.

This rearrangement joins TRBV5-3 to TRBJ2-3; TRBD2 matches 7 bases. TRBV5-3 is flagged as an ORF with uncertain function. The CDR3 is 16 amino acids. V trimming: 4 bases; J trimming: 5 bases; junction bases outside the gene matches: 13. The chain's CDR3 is CARSALPSGGIDTQYF. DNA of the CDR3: TGTGCCAGAAGCGCGCTCCCATCGGGGGGAATAGATACGCAGTATTTT.

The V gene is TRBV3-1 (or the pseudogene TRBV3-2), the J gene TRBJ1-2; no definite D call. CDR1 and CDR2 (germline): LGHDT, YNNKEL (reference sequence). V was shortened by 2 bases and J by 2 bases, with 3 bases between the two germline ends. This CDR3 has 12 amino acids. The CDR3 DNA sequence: TGTGCCAGCAGCCAATCAAACTATGGCTACACCTTC. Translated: CASSQSNYGYTF.

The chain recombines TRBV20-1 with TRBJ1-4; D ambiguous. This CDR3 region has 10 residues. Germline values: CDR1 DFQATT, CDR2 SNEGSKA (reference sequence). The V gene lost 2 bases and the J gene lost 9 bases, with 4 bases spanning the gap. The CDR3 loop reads CSARQKKLFF. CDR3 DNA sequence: TGCAGTGCTAGACAAAAAAAACTGTTTTTT.

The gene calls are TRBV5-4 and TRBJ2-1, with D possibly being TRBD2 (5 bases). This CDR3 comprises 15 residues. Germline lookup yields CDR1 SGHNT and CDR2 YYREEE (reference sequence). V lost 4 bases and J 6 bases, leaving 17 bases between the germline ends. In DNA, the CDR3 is TGTGCCAGCAGCCTCCTTGACTACAACCGCAATGAGCAGTTCTTC. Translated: CASSLLDYNRNEQFF. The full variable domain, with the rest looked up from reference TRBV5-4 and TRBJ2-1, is ETGVTQSPTHLIKTRGQQVTLRCSSQSGHNTVSWYQQALGQGPQFIFQYYREEENGRGNFPPRFSGLQFPNYSSELNVNALELDDSALYLCASSLLDYNRNEQFFGPGTRLTVL.

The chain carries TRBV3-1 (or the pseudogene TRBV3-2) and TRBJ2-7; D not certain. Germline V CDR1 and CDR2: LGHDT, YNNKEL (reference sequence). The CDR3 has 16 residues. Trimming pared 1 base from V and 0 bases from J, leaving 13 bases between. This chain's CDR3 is CASSQAWATGSYEQYF. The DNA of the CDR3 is TGTGCCAGCAGCCAAGCCTGGGCTACCGGCTCCTACGAGCAGTACTTC.

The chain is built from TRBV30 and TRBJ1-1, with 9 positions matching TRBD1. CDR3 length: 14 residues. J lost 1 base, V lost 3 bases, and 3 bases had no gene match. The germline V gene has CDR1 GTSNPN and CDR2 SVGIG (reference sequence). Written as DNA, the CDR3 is TGTGCCTGGAGGAAGGGACAGGGGAACACTGAAGCTTTCTTT. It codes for CAWRKGQGNTEAFF.

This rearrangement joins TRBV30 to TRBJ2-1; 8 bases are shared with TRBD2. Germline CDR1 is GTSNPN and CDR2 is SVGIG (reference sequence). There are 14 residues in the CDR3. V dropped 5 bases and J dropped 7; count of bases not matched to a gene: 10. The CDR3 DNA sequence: TGTGCCTGGGGAATCGGGGGCGGGGGGAATGAGCAGTTCTTC. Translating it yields CAWGIGGGGNEQFF.

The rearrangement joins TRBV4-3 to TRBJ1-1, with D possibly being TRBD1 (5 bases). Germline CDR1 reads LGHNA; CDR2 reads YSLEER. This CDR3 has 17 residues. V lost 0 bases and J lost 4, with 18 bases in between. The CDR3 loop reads CASSQDVHSGRGTEAFF. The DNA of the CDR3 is TGCGCCAGCAGCCAAGACGTTCACTCAGGGAGGGGCACTGAAGCTTTCTTT.

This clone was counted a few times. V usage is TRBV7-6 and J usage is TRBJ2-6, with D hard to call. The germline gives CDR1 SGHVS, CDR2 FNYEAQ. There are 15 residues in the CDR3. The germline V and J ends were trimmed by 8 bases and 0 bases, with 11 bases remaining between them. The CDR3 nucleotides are TGTGCCAGCTCGCTACTTAGCTCTGGGGCCAACGTCCTGACTTTC. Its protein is CASSLLSSGANVLTF.

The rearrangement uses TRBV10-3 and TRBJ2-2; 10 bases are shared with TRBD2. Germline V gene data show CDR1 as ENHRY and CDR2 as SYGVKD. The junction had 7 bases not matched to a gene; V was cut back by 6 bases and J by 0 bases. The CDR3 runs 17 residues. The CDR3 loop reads CAIRTLAGASNTGELFF. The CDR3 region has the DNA TGTGCCATCAGGACCCTAGCGGGGGCCTCGAACACCGGGGAGCTGTTTTTT.